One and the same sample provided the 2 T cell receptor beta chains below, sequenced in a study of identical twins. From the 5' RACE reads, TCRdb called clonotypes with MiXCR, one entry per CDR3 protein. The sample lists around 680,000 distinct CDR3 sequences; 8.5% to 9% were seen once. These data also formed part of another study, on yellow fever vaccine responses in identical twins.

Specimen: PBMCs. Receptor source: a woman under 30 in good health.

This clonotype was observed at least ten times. CDR3: CSVGQGVNAYEQYF. The DNA for the CDR3 is TGCAGCGTTGGACAGGGAGTAAATGCCTACGAGCAGTACTTC. The genes are TRBV29-1 and TRBJ2-7; 7 nucleotides line up with TRBD1. V shed 4 bases and J 2 bases; nucleotides not matched to a gene: 8. This CDR3 is built from 14 residues. Germline CDR1 and CDR2: SQVTM and ANQGSEA.

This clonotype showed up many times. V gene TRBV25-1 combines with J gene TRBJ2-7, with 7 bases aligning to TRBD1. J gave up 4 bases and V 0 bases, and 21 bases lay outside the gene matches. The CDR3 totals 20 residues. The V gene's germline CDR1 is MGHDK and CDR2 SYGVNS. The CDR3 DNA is TGTGCCAGCAGTGAATATGCCCGAACCCGCGACAGGGATAAGGCATACGAGCAGTACTTC. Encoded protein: CASSEYARTRDRDKAYEQYF.